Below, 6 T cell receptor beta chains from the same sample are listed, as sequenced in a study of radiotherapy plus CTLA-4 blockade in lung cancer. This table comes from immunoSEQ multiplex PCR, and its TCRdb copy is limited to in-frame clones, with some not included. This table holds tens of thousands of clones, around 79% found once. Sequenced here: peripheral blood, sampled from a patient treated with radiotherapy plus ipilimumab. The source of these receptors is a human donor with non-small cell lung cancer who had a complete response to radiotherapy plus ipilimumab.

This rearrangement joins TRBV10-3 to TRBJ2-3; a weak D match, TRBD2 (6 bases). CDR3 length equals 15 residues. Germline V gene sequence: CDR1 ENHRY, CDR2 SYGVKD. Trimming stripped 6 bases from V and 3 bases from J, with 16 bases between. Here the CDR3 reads CAIRQTTGGTDTQYF. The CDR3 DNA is TGTGCCATCAGACAAACTACCGGAGGGACAGATACGCAGTATTTT.

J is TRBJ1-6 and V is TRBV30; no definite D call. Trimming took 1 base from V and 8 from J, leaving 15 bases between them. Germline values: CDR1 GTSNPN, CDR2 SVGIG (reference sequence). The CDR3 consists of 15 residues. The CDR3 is CAWSATLRTDSPLHF. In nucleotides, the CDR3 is TGTGCCTGGAGTGCAACGCTCCGTACGGATTCACCCCTCCACTTT.

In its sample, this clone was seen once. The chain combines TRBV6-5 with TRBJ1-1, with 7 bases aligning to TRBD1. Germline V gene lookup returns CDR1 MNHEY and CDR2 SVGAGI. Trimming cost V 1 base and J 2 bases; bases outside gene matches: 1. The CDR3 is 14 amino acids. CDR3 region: CASSYWDRNTEAFF. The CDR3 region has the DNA TGTGCCAGCAGTTACTGGGACAGAAACACTGAAGCTTTCTTT.

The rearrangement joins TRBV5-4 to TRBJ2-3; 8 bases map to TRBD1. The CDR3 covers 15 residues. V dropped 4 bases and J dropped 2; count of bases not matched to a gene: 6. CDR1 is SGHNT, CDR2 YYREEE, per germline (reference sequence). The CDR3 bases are TGTGCCAGCAGCCTCCTGGGACAGGTCACAGATACGCAGTATTTT. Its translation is CASSLLGQVTDTQYF.

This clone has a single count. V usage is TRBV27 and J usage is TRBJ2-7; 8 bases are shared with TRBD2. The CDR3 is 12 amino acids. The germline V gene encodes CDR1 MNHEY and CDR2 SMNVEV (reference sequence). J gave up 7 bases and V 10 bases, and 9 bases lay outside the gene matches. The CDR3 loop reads CANPAGAGEQYV. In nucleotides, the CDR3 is TGTGCCAACCCAGCGGGAGCGGGGGAGCAGTACGTC.

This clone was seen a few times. For the CDR3, the DNA is TGCGCCAGCAGCTTTCAGGGGTCCGGGGAGCTGTTTTTT. Encoded protein: CASSFQGSGELFF. This chain joins TRBV5-1 and TRBJ2-2; a possible D gene is TRBD1 (6 bases). Trimming took 2 bases from V and 6 from J, leaving 8 bases between them. CDR1 and CDR2 (germline): SGHRS, YFSETQ. The CDR3 loop spans 13 amino acids.